The 2 T cell receptor beta chains given below trace back to one sample, sequenced in a study of blood T cell repertoires in COVID-19. Produced via immunoSEQ multiplex PCR; TCRdb's table is partial and in-frame only. Of under 250,000 clones in the sample, 70% to 90% are singletons; the top ten hold about 5%. The sequenced material came from peripheral blood. Source of these receptors: a woman aged 40 to 55 with acute or convalescent COVID-19.

This chain links TRBV5-1 with TRBJ1-2; weak D call: TRBD1 (5 bases). The V and J ends lost 1 base and 6 bases respectively, with 16 bases between them. Germline V CDR1 and CDR2: SGHRS, YFSETQ. The CDR3 contains 15 residues. CDR3 amino acids: CASSLYTRTKDGYTF. As DNA, the CDR3 is TGCGCCAGCAGCTTGTACACCCGGACAAAGGATGGCTACACCTTC.

The V gene is TRBV10-3, the J gene TRBJ1-2; TRBD1 is a possible D gene (6 bases). The CDR3 is made up of 15 amino acids. CDR1 is ENHRY, CDR2 SYGVKD, per germline. V was pared by 6 bases and J by 5 bases, with 19 bases between. The CDR3 loop reads CAISEIRQAGYGYTF. For the CDR3, the DNA is TGTGCCATCAGCGAAATTCGACAGGCTGGATATGGCTACACCTTC.